This entry lists 26 T cell receptor beta chains sequenced from one sample in a study of T-cell reconstitution after alpha-beta-depleted transplantation in children. Unique molecular identifiers were used in preparing the TCRbeta library. MiXCR, run by TCRdb on the PCR reads, gives a single entry per CDR3 protein. Of about 340,000 distinct CDR3 sequences detected, roughly 16% appear once; the ten largest clones hold about 41%. Sequenced material: PBMCs, mostly from graft donor cells, taken 360 days after TCRalphabeta/CD19-depleted stem cell transplant. These receptor sequences come from a male patient aged 2 to 9 who had a stem cell transplant for acute lymphoblastic leukemia, so the T cells may come from the graft donor.

This clonotype showed up just a few times. The gene calls are TRBV27 and TRBJ2-5; D perhaps matches TRBD1 (5 bases). V shed 5 bases and J shed 5 bases, with 15 bases lying between them. The CDR3 has 14 residues. Germline V gene sequence: CDR1 MNHEY, CDR2 SMNVEV (reference sequence). The CDR3 protein is CASSARANGETQYF. CDR3 DNA sequence: TGTGCCAGCAGTGCCAGGGCCAACGGGGAGACCCAGTACTTC.

This clonotype was seen only a few times. This chain connects TRBV7-9 to TRBJ2-1; D may be TRBD2 (6 bases). CDR1 and CDR2 (germline): SEHNR, FQNEAQ (reference sequence). The length of the CDR3 is 15 residues. V was clipped by 5 bases and J by 5 bases, with 16 bases between them. DNA of the CDR3: TGTGCCAGCAGCCCCTGGACTAACGCCAACAATGAGCAGTTCTTC. It is translated as CASSPWTNANNEQFF.

In DNA, the CDR3 is TGCGCCAGCAGCTTGAGTCGGGGGACTCCCGTTCTGACGGGGGAGCTGTTTTTT. Protein: CASSLSRGTPVLTGELFF. The gene calls are TRBV5-1 and TRBJ2-2, with TRBD2 as a possible D gene (6 bases). Germline loops: CDR1 SGHRS, CDR2 YFSETQ. The V end lost 1 base, the J end lost 8 bases, and 24 bases lay between the germline ends. This CDR3 is built from 18 residues.

This sequence joins TRBV28 and TRBJ2-6, with 9 bases identical to TRBD1. The CDR3 totals 17 residues. Per the germline V gene, CDR1 is MDHEN and CDR2 is SYDVKM. With 7 bases clipped from V and 1 base from J, the junction kept 8 bases outside the gene matches. As DNA, the CDR3 is TGTGCCAGCATTGGACAGGGGAACCCATCTGGGGCCAACGTCCTGACTTTC. This gives the protein CASIGQGNPSGANVLTF.

This clonotype has more than one count but fewer than ten. The chain carries TRBV28 and TRBJ2-5; 11 positions agree with TRBD2. Losses at the gene ends were 6 bases for V and 1 base for J; bases not matched to a gene: 4. CDR3 length: 15 amino acids. Germline CDR1 is MDHEN and CDR2 is SYDVKM. In DNA, the CDR3 is TGTGCCAGCAGCAAAGGGACTAGCGGCCAAGAGACCCAGTACTTC. It yields the protein CASSKGTSGQETQYF. The full variable domain, rest sourced from reference TRBV28 and TRBJ2-5, is DVKVTQSSRYLVKRTGEKVFLECVQDMDHENMFWYRQDPGLGLRLIYFSYDVKMKEKGDIPEGYSVSREKKERFSLILESASTNQTSMYLCASSKGTSGQETQYFGPGTRLLVL.

This clonotype was seen a few times. As DNA, the CDR3 is TGTGCCAGCAGCTTCCGGGACAATTATGGCGAGCAGTACTTC. It translates to CASSFRDNYGEQYF. The J gene is TRBJ2-7, the V gene TRBV7-6; D is possibly TRBD1 (6 bases). Germline V gene lookup returns CDR1 SGHVS and CDR2 FNYEAQ. Trimming left V 3 bases short and J 6 bases short, with 15 bases between. The CDR3 has 14 residues.

The chain links TRBV11-2 to TRBJ2-7; D not certain. V was pared by 0 bases and J by 0 bases, with 21 bases between. Germline CDR1 reads SGHAT; CDR2 reads FQNNGV. The CDR3 is made up of 19 amino acids. Here the CDR3 DNA reads TGTGCCAGCAGCTTAGAAAGTGGGCCCGGGTGGTTGAGCTCCTACGAGCAGTACTTC. Translated, it gives CASSLESGPGWLSSYEQYF.

The V and J genes are TRBV28 and TRBJ2-7; 10 bases agree with TRBD2. Germline V gene lookup returns CDR1 MDHEN and CDR2 SYDVKM. Trimming removed 6 bases from V and 2 bases from J; junction bases left unmatched: 10. This CDR3 spans 16 amino acids. CDR3 DNA sequence: TGTGCCAGCAGCTCCGGGACTAGCGCTGCTACCTACGAGCAGTACTTC. Translation gives CASSSGTSAATYEQYF.

This clonotype was detected many times. This chain uses TRBV9 with TRBJ2-3, with 9 positions matching TRBD2. After removal of 4 bases from V and 0 bases from J, the junction contained 3 bases not matched to a gene. This CDR3 has 15 amino acids. The germline V gene encodes CDR1 SGDLS and CDR2 YYNGEE. The CDR3 is CASSRGRASTDTQYF. The CDR3 coding sequence is TGTGCCAGCAGCCGCGGGAGGGCCAGCACAGATACGCAGTATTTT.

The V call is TRBV28, the J call TRBJ2-5, with D uncertain. V was clipped by 5 bases and J by 5 bases, with 15 bases between them. The CDR3 has 14 residues. Germline loops: CDR1 MDHEN, CDR2 SYDVKM. This chain's CDR3 is CASSPRLEGETQYF. In DNA form, the CDR3 reads TGTGCCAGCAGTCCCCGGTTAGAAGGGGAGACCCAGTACTTC. The variable domain in full, with the rest retrieved from reference TRBV28 and TRBJ2-5, is DVKVTQSSRYLVKRTGEKVFLECVQDMDHENMFWYRQDPGLGLRLIYFSYDVKMKEKGDIPEGYSVSREKKERFSLILESASTNQTSMYLCASSPRLEGETQYFGPGTRLLVL.

This clonotype showed up many times. The chain has TRBV5-1 and TRBJ2-1; TRBD2 aligns across 12 bases. The V and J ends lost 4 bases and 7 bases, in that order; junction bases with no gene match: 6. The CDR3 consists of 15 residues. Germline CDR1 is SGHRS and CDR2 is YFSETQ. CDR3 in amino acids: CASSATSGRGNEQFF. In DNA form, the CDR3 reads TGCGCCAGCAGCGCGACTAGCGGGAGAGGGAATGAGCAGTTCTTC.

This clonotype was observed a handful of times. V gene TRBV29-1 combines with J gene TRBJ2-6; no clear D gene. The CDR3 has 10 residues. CDR1 and CDR2 from the germline V gene are SQVTM and ANQGSEA. The germline V and J ends were trimmed by 4 bases and 9 bases, with 4 bases remaining between them. The CDR3 DNA reads as TGCAGCGTTGGAGACAACGTCCTGACTTTC. Translated: CSVGDNVLTF.

This clonotype was recorded many times. This chain connects TRBV5-1 to TRBJ2-5; TRBD2 might be the D (5 bases). Between the trimmed V and J ends, which lost 0 bases and 5 bases, there was a span of 11 bases. CDR1 SGHRS and CDR2 YFSETQ come from the germline V gene. The CDR3 is 14 residues long. CDR3: CASSLGPTGETQYF. As DNA, the CDR3 is TGCGCCAGCAGCTTGGGACCCACGGGGGAGACCCAGTACTTC.

In its sample, this clonotype was seen a few times. The genes are TRBV20-1 and TRBJ2-5, with 8 bases fitting TRBD2. The length of the CDR3 is 17 residues. With 0 bases clipped from V and 5 bases from J, the junction kept 14 bases outside the gene matches. Germline-derived CDR1 and CDR2 are DFQATT and SNEGSKA (reference sequence). As DNA, the CDR3 is TGCAGTGCTAGAGATCTTTTAGCGGGACCCCTCCCGGAGACCCAGTACTTC. It encodes CSARDLLAGPLPETQYF.

This clonotype was recorded at least ten times. The rearrangement uses TRBV5-5 and TRBJ2-3; 8 nucleotides align to TRBD1. The junction had 10 bases not matched to a gene; V was cut back by 6 bases and J by 4 bases. This CDR3 comprises 15 residues. Germline assignment: CDR1 SGHKS and CDR2 YYEKEE (reference sequence). The CDR3 DNA sequence: TGTGCCAGCATCCAACTGACAGGGGTATCAGATACGCAGTATTTT. It is translated as CASIQLTGVSDTQYF.

This clonotype was recorded a few times. CDR3 DNA sequence: TGTGCCAGCAGTTTACCTCGGAATTCACCCCTCCACTTT. This gives the protein CASSLPRNSPLHF. The rearrangement joins TRBV28 to TRBJ1-6; D gene ambiguous. V lost 2 bases, J lost 7 bases, and 6 bases lay in between. Germline V gene data show CDR1 as MDHEN and CDR2 as SYDVKM. This CDR3 spans 13 amino acids.

The chain is built from TRBV6-5 and TRBJ2-5; D is ambiguous. The V end was cut by 10 bases, the J end by 2 bases, with 11 bases between. CDR3 size: 12 residues. Germline assignment: CDR1 MNHEY and CDR2 SVGAGI. In DNA form, the CDR3 reads TGTGCCACCCTCCTAGTACAAGAGACCCAGTACTTC. Its protein is CATLLVQETQYF.

A single count supports this clonotype. The V gene is TRBV28, the J gene TRBJ2-3, with a possible D match to TRBD2 (6 bases). This CDR3 spans 16 amino acids. Germline V gene lookup returns CDR1 MDHEN and CDR2 SYDVKM. Between the trimmed V and J ends, which lost 3 bases and 2 bases, there was a span of 15 bases. The CDR3 spells CASSFSGEWDTDTQYF. CDR3 DNA: TGTGCCAGCAGTTTTTCGGGGGAGTGGGACACAGATACGCAGTATTTT.

This sequence joins TRBV29-1 and TRBJ2-7; D is possibly TRBD1 or TRBD2 (6 bases each). CDR1 SQVTM and CDR2 ANQGSEA come from the germline V gene. Trimming stripped 6 bases from V and 2 bases from J, with 14 bases between. The CDR3 loop spans 13 amino acids. The CDR3: CSVELGGPYEQYF. As DNA, the CDR3 is TGCAGCGTGGAACTAGGGGGGCCCTACGAGCAGTACTTC.

This clonotype appeared a few times. The chain has TRBV7-2 and TRBJ2-2; 11 nucleotides match TRBD2. The CDR3 loop spans 17 amino acids. The ends lost 11 bases at V and 0 bases at J; junction bases unmatched: 11. In germline, CDR1 is SGHTA, CDR2 FQGNSA. The CDR3 DNA reads TGTGCCTACGAGCGGGTAGCGGGAGGGCCGAACACCGGGGAGCTGTTTTTT. Amino acid sequence: CAYERVAGGPNTGELFF.

This clonotype has a count of ten or more. V gene TRBV10-3 combines with J gene TRBJ2-3; TRBD2 aligns across 7 bases. CDR1 is ENHRY and CDR2 is SYGVKD in the germline V gene. This CDR3 comprises 15 residues. J gave up 1 base and V 4 bases, and 5 bases lay outside the gene matches. In nucleotides, the CDR3 is TGTGCCATCAGTGTCGGGGCGGGAGGCACAGATACGCAGTATTTT. It translates to CAISVGAGGTDTQYF.

This clonotype was seen a handful of times. The chain recombines TRBV7-2 with TRBJ1-5; the D is unclear. Trimming stripped 3 bases from V and 2 bases from J, with 11 bases between. This CDR3 is built from 15 residues. Germline V gives CDR1 SGHTA, CDR2 FQGNSA. CDR3 in amino acids: CASSLKTGGNQPQHF. The CDR3 DNA reads as TGTGCCAGCAGCTTGAAGACCGGGGGCAATCAGCCCCAGCATTTT.

The chain uses TRBV28 and TRBJ2-7; D is possibly TRBD1 (5 bases). The V end was cut by 8 bases, the J end by 12 bases, with 20 bases between. The CDR3 is 12 residues long. The germline gives CDR1 MDHEN, CDR2 SYDVKM. Here the CDR3 reads CASFSEDTERYF. The CDR3 DNA sequence: TGTGCCAGCTTTTCCGAGGACACCGAACGGTACTTC.

In its sample, this clonotype was seen many times. The chain couples TRBV20-1 to TRBJ2-7; TRBD2 matches at 9 bases. The ends lost 3 bases at V and 3 bases at J; junction bases unmatched: 9. CDR3 length: 15 residues. The V gene's germline CDR1 is DFQATT and CDR2 SNEGSKA (reference sequence). Here the CDR3 reads CSASPRLADRYEQYF. The CDR3 DNA follows: TGCAGTGCTAGTCCTCGACTAGCGGACCGCTACGAGCAGTACTTC.

This clonotype was seen only a few times. The chain couples TRBV20-1 to TRBJ2-5; unclear D gene. Trimming removed 0 bases from V and 2 bases from J, with 10 bases in between. This CDR3 contains 14 residues. Germline CDR1 reads DFQATT; CDR2 reads SNEGSKA (reference sequence). The CDR3 nucleotides read TGCAGTGCTAGAGACATGATAGGTCAAGAGACCCAGTACTTC. Its translation is CSARDMIGQETQYF.

This clonotype was found a few times. The chain uses TRBV20-1 and TRBJ2-7; a weak D match, TRBD1 (5 bases). Germline V gene sequence: CDR1 DFQATT, CDR2 SNEGSKA (reference sequence). This CDR3 comprises 16 residues. V was shortened by 3 bases and J by 0 bases, with 18 bases between the two germline ends. The CDR3 loop reads CSASGSLTVASYEQYF. DNA for the CDR3: TGCAGTGCTAGTGGCTCCTTGACAGTCGCCTCCTACGAGCAGTACTTC.